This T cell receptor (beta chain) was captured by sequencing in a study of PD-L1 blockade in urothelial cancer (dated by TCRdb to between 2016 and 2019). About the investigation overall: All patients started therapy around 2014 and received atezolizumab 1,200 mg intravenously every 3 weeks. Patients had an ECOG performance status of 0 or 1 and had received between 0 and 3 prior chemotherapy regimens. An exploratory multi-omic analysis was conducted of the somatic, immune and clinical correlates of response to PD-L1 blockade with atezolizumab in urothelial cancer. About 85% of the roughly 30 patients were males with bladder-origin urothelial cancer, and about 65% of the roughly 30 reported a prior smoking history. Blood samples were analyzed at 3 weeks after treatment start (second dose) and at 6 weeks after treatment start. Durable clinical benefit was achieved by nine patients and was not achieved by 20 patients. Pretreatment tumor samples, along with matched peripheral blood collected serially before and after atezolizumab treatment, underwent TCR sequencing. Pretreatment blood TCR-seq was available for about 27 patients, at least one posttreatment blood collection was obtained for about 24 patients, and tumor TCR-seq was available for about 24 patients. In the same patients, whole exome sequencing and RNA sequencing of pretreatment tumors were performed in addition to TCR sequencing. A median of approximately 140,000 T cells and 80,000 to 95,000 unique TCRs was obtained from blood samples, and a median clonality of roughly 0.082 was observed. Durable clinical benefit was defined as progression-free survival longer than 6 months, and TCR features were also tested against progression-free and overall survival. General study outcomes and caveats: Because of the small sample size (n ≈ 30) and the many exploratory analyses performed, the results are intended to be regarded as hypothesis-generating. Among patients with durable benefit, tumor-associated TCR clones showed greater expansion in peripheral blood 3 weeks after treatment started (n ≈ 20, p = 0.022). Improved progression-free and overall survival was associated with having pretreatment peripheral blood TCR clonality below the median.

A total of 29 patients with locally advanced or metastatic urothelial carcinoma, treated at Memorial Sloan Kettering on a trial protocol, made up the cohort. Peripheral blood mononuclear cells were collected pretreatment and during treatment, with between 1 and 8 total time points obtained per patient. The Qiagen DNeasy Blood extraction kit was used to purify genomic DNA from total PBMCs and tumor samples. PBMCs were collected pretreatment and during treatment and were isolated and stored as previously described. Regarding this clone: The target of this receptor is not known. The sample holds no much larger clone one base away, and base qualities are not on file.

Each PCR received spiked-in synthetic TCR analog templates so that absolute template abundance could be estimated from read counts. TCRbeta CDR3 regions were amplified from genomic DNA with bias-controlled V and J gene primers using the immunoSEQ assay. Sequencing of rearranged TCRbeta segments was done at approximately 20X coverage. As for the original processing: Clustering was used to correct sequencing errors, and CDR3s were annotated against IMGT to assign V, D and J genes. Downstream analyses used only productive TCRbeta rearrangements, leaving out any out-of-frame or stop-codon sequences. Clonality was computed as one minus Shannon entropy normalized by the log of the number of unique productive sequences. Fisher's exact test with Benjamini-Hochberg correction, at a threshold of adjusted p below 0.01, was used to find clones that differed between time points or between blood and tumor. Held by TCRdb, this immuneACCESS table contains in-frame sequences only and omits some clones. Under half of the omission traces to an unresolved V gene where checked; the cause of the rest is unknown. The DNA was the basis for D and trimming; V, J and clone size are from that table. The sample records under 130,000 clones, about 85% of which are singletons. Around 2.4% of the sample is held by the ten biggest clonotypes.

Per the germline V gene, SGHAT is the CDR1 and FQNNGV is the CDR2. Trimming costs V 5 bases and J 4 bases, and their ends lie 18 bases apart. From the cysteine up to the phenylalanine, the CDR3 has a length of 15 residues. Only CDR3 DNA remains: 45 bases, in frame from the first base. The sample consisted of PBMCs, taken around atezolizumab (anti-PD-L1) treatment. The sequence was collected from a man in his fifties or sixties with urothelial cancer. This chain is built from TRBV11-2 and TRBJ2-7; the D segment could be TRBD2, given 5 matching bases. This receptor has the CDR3 CASSHKSLEAYEQYF. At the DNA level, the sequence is TGTGCCAGCAGCCACAAGAGTCTGGAGGCTTACGAGCAGTACTTC.